One sample yielded the 21 T cell receptor beta chains listed below, sequenced in a study of blood T cell repertoires in COVID-19. Clones were read by immunoSEQ multiplex PCR, and TCRdb kept only the in-frame ones, dropping some. The sample contains 200,000 to 250,000 clones, just under 85% of which appear only once. Sequenced input: peripheral blood. The receptor set was obtained from a woman between 50 and 59 years old with active or convalescent COVID-19.

This chain links TRBV12-3 or TRBV12-4 with TRBJ2-7; the D gene is possibly TRBD2 (6 bases). This CDR3 comprises 13 residues. Trimming removed 3 bases at V and 3 bases at J, with 9 bases between. CDR3 in amino acids: CASSFRGGYEQYF. CDR3 DNA: TGTGCCAGCAGTTTTCGGGGAGGCTACGAGCAGTACTTC.

There are a few counts of this clone. This rearrangement joins TRBV13 to TRBJ2-4, with 9 nucleotides matching TRBD1. In germline, CDR1 is PRHDT, CDR2 FYEKMQ (reference sequence). This CDR3 is 15 amino acids long. J was trimmed by 1 base and V by 5 bases; bases with no gene match: 3. Written as DNA, the CDR3 is TGTGCCAGCAGCAGCACAGGGGGCGCCAAAAACATTCAGTACTTC. Protein sequence: CASSSTGGAKNIQYF.

The chain uses TRBV6-2 or TRBV6-3 and TRBJ2-7; TRBD2 is a possible D gene (5 bases). This CDR3 is built from 13 residues. Germline CDR1 reads MNHEY; CDR2 reads SVGEGT. Trimming left V 0 bases short and J 10 bases short, with 13 bases between. CDR3 bases: TGTGCCAGCAGTTACTCGGGAGAGGTAGGTCAGTACGTC. Protein sequence: CASSYSGEVGQYV.

The J gene is TRBJ2-5, the V gene TRBV7-3, with 8 bases fitting TRBD1. This CDR3 comprises 14 residues. Germline trimming cut 5 bases from V and 5 bases from J; bases unmatched to any gene: 7. From germline, CDR1 is SGHTA and CDR2 FQGTGA. The CDR3 spells CASSPDRVSETQYF. In DNA form, the CDR3 reads TGTGCCAGCAGCCCGGACAGGGTTTCGGAGACCCAGTACTTC.

CDR3 bases: TGTGCCAGCAGTTCACAGGGGTTACGAGGCTACACCTTC. Translating it yields CASSSQGLRGYTF. J is TRBJ1-2 and V is TRBV6-5, with 7 bases identical to TRBD1. Germline V gene sequence: CDR1 MNHEY, CDR2 SVGAGI. This CDR3 spans 13 amino acids. V lost 4 bases and J lost 8; bases outside the gene matches: 7.

The V and J genes are TRBV5-1 and TRBJ2-2, with 13 bases that match TRBD2. The CDR3 is 16 amino acids. The germline gives CDR1 SGHRS, CDR2 YFSETQ. With V trimmed by 0 bases and J by 6 bases, 2 bases remained unmatched. CDR3 coding DNA: TGCGCCAGCAGCTTGGGGACTAGCGGGAGATCCGGGGAGCTGTTTTTT. Its translation: CASSLGTSGRSGELFF. The full variable domain, rest sourced from reference TRBV5-1 and TRBJ2-2, is KAGVTQTPRYLIKTRGQQVTLSCSPISGHRSVSWYQQTPGQGLQFLFEYFSETQRNKGNFPGRFSGRQFSNSRSEMNVSTLELGDSALYLCASSLGTSGRSGELFFGEGSRLTVL.

The V call is TRBV7-8, the J call TRBJ2-5; tentative D call: TRBD1 (6 bases). Trimming left V 5 bases short and J 2 bases short, with 15 bases between. The CDR3 sequence is 15 residues long. Per germline, CDR1 SGHVS and CDR2 FQNEAQ. CDR3 amino acids: CASSPRAGDQETQYF. The DNA of the CDR3 is TGTGCCAGCAGCCCCCGCGCAGGGGATCAAGAGACCCAGTACTTC.

This clone was observed a few times. This chain connects TRBV25-1 to TRBJ2-7; TRBD1 is a possible D gene (6 bases). Trimming pared 3 bases from V and 2 bases from J, leaving 11 bases between. CDR3 length equals 14 residues. In germline, CDR1 is MGHDK, CDR2 SYGVNS. DNA of the CDR3: TGTGCCAGCAGTGATCAGGGACACCCCTACGAGCAGTACTTC. It is translated as CASSDQGHPYEQYF.

The chain couples TRBV28 to TRBJ1-5, with D maybe TRBD1 (6 bases). The CDR3 has 13 amino acids. Germline V lookup: CDR1 MDHEN, CDR2 SYDVKM. Trimming cost V 1 base and J 11 bases, with 12 bases left between them. This chain's CDR3 is CASSLSGTPSQHF. CDR3 nucleotides: TGTGCCAGCAGTTTATCCGGGACACCGTCCCAGCATTTT.

V is TRBV5-1 and J is TRBJ2-2; TRBD1 matches at 7 bases. The CDR3 loop spans 16 amino acids. Unmatched junction bases numbered 6, after V lost 4 bases and J lost 0 bases. Germline loops: CDR1 SGHRS, CDR2 YFSETQ. The CDR3 DNA sequence: TGCGCCAGCAGCCCGGGACAGCTCACGAACACCGGGGAGCTGTTTTTT. As protein: CASSPGQLTNTGELFF.

This chain connects TRBV6-4 to TRBJ1-5, with D possibly matching TRBD1 (6 bases). From germline, CDR1 is MRHNA and CDR2 SNTAGT. V was shortened by 5 bases and J by 1 base, with 6 bases between the two germline ends. The CDR3 consists of 13 residues. DNA of the CDR3: TGTGCCAGCAGTACAGGGAGCAATCAGCCCCAGCATTTT. It codes for CASSTGSNQPQHF.

The chain is built from TRBV2 and TRBJ1-2, with 8 positions matching TRBD1. The CDR3 is 15 amino acids. The ends lost 6 bases at V and 4 bases at J; junction bases unmatched: 10. Germline V gene lookup returns CDR1 SNHLY and CDR2 FYNNEI. CDR3 region: CASSLEVTGAYGYTF. The CDR3 region has the DNA TGTGCCAGCAGCCTAGAGGTGACAGGGGCCTATGGCTACACCTTC.

Points on this clone: The same CDR3 arises from other DNA sequences in this sample as well. The chain combines TRBV7-7 with TRBJ2-5; tentative D call: TRBD2 (5 bases). Germline CDR1 and CDR2: SSHAT and FNYEAQ (reference sequence). V was pared by 5 bases and J by 7 bases, with 23 bases between. The CDR3 has 16 amino acids. The CDR3 protein is CASSPDTKADRGTQYF. CDR3 in DNA: TGTGCCAGCAGCCCCGATACGAAGGCCGACCGGGGGACCCAGTACTTC.

This clone was observed a single time. This rearrangement joins TRBV20-1 to TRBJ1-1; tentative D call: TRBD1 (6 bases). The germline V and J ends were trimmed by 5 bases and 0 bases, with 13 bases remaining between them. Germline lookup yields CDR1 DFQATT and CDR2 SNEGSKA (reference sequence). CDR3 length: 14 residues. The CDR3 is CSAGGQPLNTEAFF. The CDR3 bases are TGCAGTGCTGGTGGACAGCCCCTGAACACTGAAGCTTTCTTT.

The CDR3 reads CASSPRAASGVGNEQFF. The CDR3 bases are TGTGCCAGCAGTCCACGGGCTGCTAGCGGGGTTGGCAATGAGCAGTTCTTC. The chain combines TRBV27 with TRBJ2-1, with TRBD2 matching over 9 bases. After removal of 5 bases from V and 6 bases from J, the junction contained 14 bases not matched to a gene. This CDR3 is 17 amino acids long. Germline loops: CDR1 MNHEY, CDR2 SMNVEV (reference sequence).

The chain is built from TRBV25-1 and TRBJ1-4; 7 bases fit TRBD1. Germline lookup yields CDR1 MGHDK and CDR2 SYGVNS. V dropped 4 bases and J dropped 4; count of bases not matched to a gene: 12. The CDR3 covers 17 residues. The CDR3 bases are TGTGCCAGCAGTGCATCGCTCGGGACAGCGAATAATGAAAAACTGTTTTTT. This codes for CASSASLGTANNEKLFF. The variable domain in full, completed from reference TRBV25-1 and TRBJ1-4, reads EADIYQTPRYLVIGTGKKITLECSQTMGHDKMYWYQQDPGMELHLIHYSYGVNSTEKGDLSSESTVSRIRTEHFPLTLESARPSHTSQYLCASSASLGTANNEKLFFGSGTQLSVL.

The gene calls are TRBV5-1 and TRBJ1-3, with D perhaps matching TRBD1 (6 bases). CDR1 and CDR2 from the germline V gene are SGHRS and YFSETQ. Trimming took off 4 bases at V and 0 bases at J, with 20 bases between the two ends. The CDR3 extends over 18 amino acids. The CDR3 loop reads CASSRTTGTEFSGNTIYF. Written as DNA, the CDR3 is TGCGCCAGCAGCCGAACGACAGGAACCGAATTCTCTGGAAACACCATATATTTT.

The chain links TRBV11-2 to TRBJ2-1, with 7 bases that match TRBD2. The CDR3 loop spans 16 amino acids. CDR1 is SGHAT, CDR2 FQNNGV, per germline. The ends lost 4 bases at V and 0 bases at J; junction bases unmatched: 6. CDR3 DNA sequence: TGTGCCAGCAGCTCCCATCTAGCGGACTCCTACAATGAGCAGTTCTTC. Translating it yields CASSSHLADSYNEQFF.

The rearrangement joins TRBV5-1 to TRBJ2-1, with TRBD1 identical over 7 bases. Germline trimming cut 1 base from V and 0 bases from J; bases unmatched to any gene: 10. The germline CDR1 and CDR2 sequences are SGHRS and YFSETQ. The CDR3 sequence is 18 residues long. CDR3 amino acids: CASSLTLGQPSSYNEQFF. In nucleotides, the CDR3 is TGCGCCAGCAGCTTGACCCTGGGACAGCCTAGCTCCTACAATGAGCAGTTCTTC.

This chain uses TRBV30 with TRBJ2-1, with D perhaps matching TRBD2 (6 bases). Deletions cut 4 bases from V and 4 bases from J, with 20 bases between. This CDR3 is built from 16 residues. Germline V gene lookup returns CDR1 GTSNPN and CDR2 SVGIG (reference sequence). The CDR3 bases are TGTGCCTGGACCACGAGACGGCGGGATTCATACAATGAGCAGTTCTTC. Translating it yields CAWTTRRRDSYNEQFF. The variable domain in full, completed from reference TRBV30 and TRBJ2-1, reads SQTIHQWPATLVQPVGSPLSLECTVEGTSNPNLYWYRQAAGRGLQLLFYSVGIGQISSEVPQNLSASRPQDRQFILSSKKLLLSDSGFYLCAWTTRRRDSYNEQFFGPGTRLTVL.

The J gene is TRBJ1-1, the V gene TRBV12-3 or TRBV12-4; D unresolved. Trimming shortened V by 5 bases and J by 1 base, and 8 bases separated the two germline ends. The CDR3 consists of 13 residues. CDR3 residues: CASSDQSNTEAFF. CDR3 DNA sequence: TGTGCCAGCAGTGATCAGTCGAACACTGAAGCTTTCTTT.